The 9 T cell receptor beta chains below were found in one sample sequenced in a study of T cells in Graves' hyperthyroidism and ophthalmopathy. The CDR3 regions of TCR beta were amplified from RNA transcripts. First-round RT-PCR targeting the TCR CDR3 was performed with the HTBI primer set. TCRdb fed the multiplex PCR reads into MiXCR, producing one record per CDR3 protein. This table has fewer than 550,000 distinct CDR3 sequences, approximately 25% appearing once. Sequences were obtained from blood. These receptors were taken from a woman younger than 45 with Graves' ophthalmopathy.

The V call is TRBV6-1, the J call TRBJ1-3; D may be TRBD1 (5 bases). Trimming removed 9 bases from V and 4 bases from J, with 19 bases in between. CDR1 is MNHNS and CDR2 is SASEGT in the germline V gene. The CDR3 loop spans 15 amino acids. The CDR3 region is CASRNKGPGGNTIYF. CDR3 nucleotide sequence: TGTGCCAGTAGAAACAAGGGGCCGGGGGGAAACACCATATATTTT.

This clonotype was seen repeatedly, ten times or more. The chain is built from TRBV4-1 and TRBJ1-1, with D unresolved. The CDR3 covers 15 residues. Germline CDR1 and CDR2: MGHRA and YSYEKL. The ends were cut back, 4 bases at V and 0 bases at J, with 12 bases in the middle. CDR3 region: CASSRSGIVNTEAFF. The CDR3 bases are TGCGCCAGCAGCCGGAGTGGGATAGTGAACACTGAAGCTTTCTTT.

In its sample, this clonotype was seen a few times. The rearrangement joins TRBV5-1 to TRBJ2-5; TRBD1 aligns across 12 bases. The CDR3 length is 17 residues. Trimming removed 4 bases from V and 5 bases from J; junction bases left unmatched: 12. CDR1 is SGHRS and CDR2 is YFSETQ in the germline V gene. CDR3 sequence: CASSKSRDRGLRETQYF. Written as DNA, the CDR3 is TGCGCCAGCAGCAAGTCCCGGGACAGGGGGCTACGGGAGACCCAGTACTTC. Complete variable domain (other parts from reference TRBV5-1 and TRBJ2-5): KAGVTQTPRYLIKTRGQQVTLSCSPISGHRSVSWYQQTPGQGLQFLFEYFSETQRNKGNFPGRFSGRQFSNSRSEMNVSTLELGDSALYLCASSKSRDRGLRETQYFGPGTRLLVL.

This sequence joins TRBV7-8 and TRBJ2-7; weak D call: TRBD2 (5 bases). The ends were cut back, 2 bases at V and 7 bases at J, with 18 bases in the middle. The CDR3 is 15 amino acids. Germline V lookup: CDR1 SGHVS, CDR2 FQNEAQ. The CDR3 protein is CASSLMAGTSWEQYF. The CDR3 bases are TGTGCCAGCAGCTTAATGGCGGGCACGTCGTGGGAGCAGTACTTC.

CDR3 sequence reads: CSARDSGLANYEQYF. The CDR3, as DNA: TGCAGTGCTAGAGACTCGGGACTAGCTAACTACGAGCAGTACTTC. The chain carries TRBV20-1 and TRBJ2-7, with TRBD2 identical over 9 bases. CDR1 is DFQATT and CDR2 is SNEGSKA in the germline V gene (reference sequence). The CDR3 is 15 amino acids. J lost 3 bases, V lost 0 bases, and 6 bases had no gene match.

There are many counts of this clonotype. The gene calls are TRBV20-1 and TRBJ2-7; possible D gene TRBD1, 5 bases. Trimming left V 2 bases short and J 2 bases short, with 10 bases between. CDR3 length equals 13 residues. CDR1 and CDR2 (germline): DFQATT, SNEGSKA (reference sequence). The CDR3 loop reads CSARSQGTYEQYF. The CDR3 DNA is TGCAGTGCTAGATCCCAGGGAACCTACGAGCAGTACTTC.

The table lists this clonotype with a few counts. The CDR3 region has the DNA TGCGCCAGCAGCTACGCGACCGACAGGAACTATGGCTACACCTTC. Translated, it gives CASSYATDRNYGYTF. The genes are TRBV5-1 and TRBJ1-2, with D possibly TRBD1 on 6 matching bases. V was shortened by 3 bases and J by 2 bases, with 14 bases between the two germline ends. CDR3 length: 15 amino acids. Germline-derived CDR1 and CDR2 are SGHRS and YFSETQ.

This clonotype was recorded a few times. This chain uses TRBV12-3 or TRBV12-4 with TRBJ2-2; D is possibly TRBD1 or TRBD2 (5 bases each). The CDR3 contains 16 residues. Between the trimmed V and J ends, which lost 5 bases and 7 bases, there was a span of 20 bases. CDR3: CASSRQGAPWNGELFF. The CDR3 DNA follows: TGTGCCAGCAGTCGCCAGGGAGCGCCGTGGAACGGGGAGCTGTTTTTT.

This clonotype was found many times. This chain joins TRBV12-3 or TRBV12-4 and TRBJ1-1; D gene ambiguous. The CDR3 is made up of 14 amino acids. Trimming removed 8 bases from V and 0 bases from J, with 13 bases in between. The CDR3 loop is CASYPGEMNTEAFF. In DNA form, the CDR3 reads TGTGCCAGCTATCCGGGAGAGATGAACACTGAAGCTTTCTTT.